These 21 T cell receptor beta chains came from one sample sequenced in a study of PD-1 blockade in classical Hodgkin lymphoma. Each patient experienced a relapse that followed autologous stem cell transplantation, and brentuximab vedotin exposure varied. Only in-frame clones appear in the TCRdb table, and some are missing; sequencing was by immunoSEQ multiplex PCR. The table has nearly 100,000 clones, approximately 88% seen once. Sequencing was performed on peripheral blood mononuclear cells (PBMCs), taken at baseline. These receptors all come from a human donor with classical Hodgkin lymphoma.

The rearrangement links TRBV11-2 to TRBJ2-2; 7 bases are shared with TRBD1. The CDR3 totals 17 residues. Trimming at V came to 5 bases and at J to 5 bases, leaving 14 bases not matched to a gene. The germline CDR1 and CDR2 sequences are SGHAT and FQNNGV. The DNA of the CDR3 is TGTGCCAGCAGCGCCAACCCGACAGGGATAGGGACCGGGGAGCTGTTTTTT. This gives the protein CASSANPTGIGTGELFF.

This clone was seen a single time. The CDR3 DNA reads TGTGCCAGCAGACTGACGGACAGGGGTGGGGAGACCCAGTACTTC. Translated, it gives CASRLTDRGGETQYF. This chain connects TRBV6-1 to TRBJ2-5, with 9 bases matching TRBD1. CDR3 size: 15 residues. Germline V gene lookup returns CDR1 MNHNS and CDR2 SASEGT. Trimming took 6 bases from V and 5 from J; bases not matched to a gene: 10.

The chain carries TRBV28 and TRBJ2-6; no firm D call. The CDR3 runs 16 residues. From germline, CDR1 is MDHEN and CDR2 SYDVKM. V was clipped by 5 bases and J by 3 bases, with 14 bases between them. Written as DNA, the CDR3 is TGTGCCAGCAGTCCAACCCTGGGGTTTGGGGCCAACGTCCTGACTTTC. Amino acids: CASSPTLGFGANVLTF.

The V and J genes are TRBV10-2 and TRBJ1-2; 12 bases align to TRBD1. Losses at the gene ends were 2 bases for V and 2 bases for J; bases not matched to a gene: 0. This CDR3 spans 15 amino acids. CDR1 is WSHSY, CDR2 SAAADI, per germline. CDR3 DNA sequence: TGCGCCAGCAGTGAGGGGACAGGGGGCAACTATGGCTACACCTTC. Protein product: CASSEGTGGNYGYTF.

This clone has only a few counts. The rearrangement joins TRBV28 to TRBJ2-7, with 8 bases aligning to TRBD2. The J segment lost 0 bases and the V segment lost 4 bases, leaving 8 bases of the junction unmatched. Germline values: CDR1 MDHEN, CDR2 SYDVKM. The CDR3 loop spans 16 amino acids. The CDR3 nucleotides are TGTGCCAGCAGTTCCCGGGGGGGGCAAAGCTCCTACGAGCAGTACTTC. Protein sequence: CASSSRGGQSSYEQYF.

The chain is built from TRBV7-9 and TRBJ1-1, with D tentatively TRBD1 (5 bases). The V end was cut by 4 bases, the J end by 1 base, with 10 bases between. Germline assignment: CDR1 SEHNR and CDR2 FQNEAQ (reference sequence). The CDR3 runs 14 residues. The DNA for the CDR3 is TGTGCCAGCAGCTCTGGGGCTAGGAACACTGAAGCTTTCTTT. Protein product: CASSSGARNTEAFF.

In this sample, this clone turned up a few times. The chain joins TRBV6-1 to TRBJ2-2; unclear D gene. CDR3 length equals 13 residues. V lost 5 bases and J lost 5, with 9 bases in between. Germline V lookup: CDR1 MNHNS, CDR2 SASEGT. In DNA form, the CDR3 reads TGTGCCAGCAGTCCAATAGGGACCGGGGAGCTGTTTTTT. Amino acid sequence: CASSPIGTGELFF.

V gene TRBV4-2 combines with J gene TRBJ2-1, with 13 bases lining up with TRBD2. CDR1 LGHNA and CDR2 YNFKEQ come from the germline V gene. The CDR3 length is 18 residues. The V gene end was trimmed by 6 bases and the J gene end by 3 bases; junction bases not matched to a gene: 11. CDR3 bases: TGTGCCAGCAGGGGACTAGCGGGAATGGGGCGGGGCTACAATGAGCAGTTCTTC. This translates into CASRGLAGMGRGYNEQFF.

The V and J genes are TRBV27 and TRBJ2-1, with unresolved D. The CDR3 runs 13 residues. Germline CDR1 is MNHEY and CDR2 is SMNVEV (reference sequence). Trimming took off 0 bases at V and 4 bases at J, with 4 bases between the two ends. The CDR3 loop reads CASSLSRYNEQFF. CDR3 nucleotide sequence: TGTGCCAGCAGTTTATCGCGATACAATGAGCAGTTCTTC.

The chain joins TRBV5-5 to TRBJ2-7; a weak D match, TRBD2 (5 bases). V was trimmed by 0 bases and J by 0 bases, leaving 10 bases between them. Germline assignment: CDR1 SGHKS and CDR2 YYEKEE (reference sequence). The CDR3 is 15 residues long. The CDR3 DNA reads TGTGCCAGCAGCTTGGAGGGAGATAGCTCCTACGAGCAGTACTTC. Translation: CASSLEGDSSYEQYF. Full variable domain (missing parts from reference TRBV5-5 and TRBJ2-7): DAGVTQSPTHLIKTRGQQVTLRCSPISGHKSVSWYQQVLGQGPQFIFQYYEKEERGRGNFPDRFSARQFPNYSSELNVNALLLGDSALYLCASSLEGDSSYEQYFGPGTRLTVT.

The V and J genes are TRBV6-6 and TRBJ1-4; D is unclear. The ends were cut back, 3 bases at V and 8 bases at J, with 13 bases in the middle. Per the germline V gene, CDR1 is MNHNY and CDR2 is SVGAGI (reference sequence). This CDR3 has 14 residues. The CDR3 loop reads CASSYEMEREKLFF. As DNA, the CDR3 is TGTGCCAGCAGTTATGAAATGGAGCGGGAAAAACTGTTTTTT.

The rearrangement links TRBV5-1 to TRBJ2-5; D perhaps matches TRBD2 (5 bases). The CDR3 is 16 residues long. V lost 1 base, J lost 5 bases, and 18 bases lay in between. Germline-derived CDR1 and CDR2 are SGHRS and YFSETQ. The CDR3 region is CASSLNFISGGETQYF. The CDR3 DNA reads TGCGCCAGCAGCTTGAATTTCATTTCGGGCGGGGAGACCCAGTACTTC. The variable domain in full, completed from reference TRBV5-1 and TRBJ2-5, reads KAGVTQTPRYLIKTRGQQVTLSCSPISGHRSVSWYQQTPGQGLQFLFEYFSETQRNKGNFPGRFSGRQFSNSRSEMNVSTLELGDSALYLCASSLNFISGGETQYFGPGTRLLVL.

This clone was counted once. This chain uses TRBV7-2 with TRBJ2-1; D not certain. Trimming cost V 3 bases and J 5 bases, with 8 bases left between them. Germline values: CDR1 SGHTA, CDR2 FQGNSA. The CDR3 runs 13 residues. The CDR3 DNA is TGTGCCAGCAGCTTCTCCCGGGACAATGAGCAGTTCTTC. Amino acids: CASSFSRDNEQFF.

The genes are TRBV2 and TRBJ2-3, with TRBD2 as a possible D gene (6 bases). Germline-derived CDR1 and CDR2 are SNHLY and FYNNEI. Trimming pared 4 bases from V and 3 bases from J, leaving 11 bases between. The CDR3 covers 14 residues. CDR3 nucleotides: TGTGCCAGCAGTGTTCTCCGGGAGACAGATACGCAGTATTTT. Translating it yields CASSVLRETDTQYF.

V gene TRBV5-6 combines with J gene TRBJ2-2, with 7 bases aligning to TRBD2. CDR3 length: 16 amino acids. Germline trimming cut 5 bases from V and 7 bases from J; bases unmatched to any gene: 14. CDR1 and CDR2 from the germline V gene are SGHDT and YYEEEE. DNA for the CDR3: TGTGCCAGCAGTTCCCCGGGGGGAGAGCTCGTCGGGGAGCTGTTTTTT. It is translated as CASSSPGGELVGELFF.

The CDR3 loop is CASSSLGPSPNEQFF. The CDR3 DNA is TGTGCCAGCAGTTCCTTAGGCCCGAGCCCCAATGAGCAGTTCTTC. The chain carries TRBV27 and TRBJ2-1; D unresolved. CDR3 size: 15 residues. Germline-derived CDR1 and CDR2 are MNHEY and SMNVEV (reference sequence). Trimming stripped 4 bases from V and 6 bases from J, with 16 bases between.

V and J are TRBV5-5 and TRBJ1-4, with TRBD1 as a possible D gene (6 bases). Germline values: CDR1 SGHKS, CDR2 YYEKEE (reference sequence). V was cut by 0 bases and J by 7 bases, with 10 bases left in between. The length of the CDR3 is 14 residues. In DNA, the CDR3 is TGTGCCAGCAGCTTGGTGGGGGCGCCTGAAAAACTGTTTTTT. Translated: CASSLVGAPEKLFF.

The chain joins TRBV7-2 to TRBJ1-1; D perhaps matches TRBD1 (5 bases). Trimming stripped 1 base from V and 9 bases from J, with 15 bases between. The CDR3 has 14 amino acids. Germline values: CDR1 SGHTA, CDR2 FQGNSA. The CDR3 is CASSLGGSQPKAFF. The CDR3 DNA reads TGTGCCAGCAGCTTAGGGGGCAGTCAGCCCAAAGCTTTCTTT. Full variable domain (missing parts from reference TRBV7-2 and TRBJ1-1): GAGVSQSPSNKVTEKGKDVELRCDPISGHTALYWYRQSLGQGLEFLIYFQGNSAPDKSGLPSDRFSAERTGGSVSTLTIQRTQQEDSAVYLCASSLGGSQPKAFFGQGTRLTVV.

The chain employs TRBV19 and TRBJ1-5; maybe TRBD1 (5 bases). Between the trimmed V and J ends, which lost 4 bases and 0 bases, there was a span of 7 bases. The CDR3 covers 14 residues. The germline V gene has CDR1 LNHDA and CDR2 SQIVND (reference sequence). CDR3 residues: CASSRGYSNQPQHF. Here the CDR3 DNA reads TGTGCCAGTAGTAGGGGCTATAGCAATCAGCCCCAGCATTTT.

This rearrangement joins TRBV7-8 to TRBJ2-2; TRBD1 matches 8 bases. V was pared by 5 bases and J by 7 bases, with 6 bases of the junction left unmatched. Germline assignment: CDR1 SGHVS and CDR2 FQNEAQ. The CDR3 is made up of 14 amino acids. This CDR3 is CASSPGQGIGELFF. The DNA for the CDR3 is TGTGCCAGCAGCCCCGGACAGGGTATCGGGGAGCTGTTTTTT.

The CDR3: CASSQEPKTSYEQYF. The CDR3 DNA reads as TGTGCCAGCAGCCAAGAACCTAAAACCTCCTACGAGCAGTACTTC. This chain uses TRBV4-2 with TRBJ2-7; D is undetermined. CDR1 LGHNA and CDR2 YNFKEQ come from the germline V gene. The CDR3 is 15 residues long. Trimming stripped 0 bases from V and 0 bases from J, with 9 bases between.